Listed below are T cell receptor beta chains from one sample, sequenced in a study of graft-versus-host responses after intestinal transplantation. Data came from immunoSEQ multiplex PCR; TCRdb stores just in-frame clones and leaves some out. The sample lists approximately 90,000 clones; under 95% were seen once. These receptors lack a known antigen. Sample: unstimulated CD8+ T cells sorted from spleen or lymph node cells, taken before transplant. Every receptor here comes from a human donor who was the organ donor for an intestinal transplant. Both conserved end residues are part of each CDR3. A D gene is named only where the DNA matches it firmly. Size is omitted from some rows. Given values are once, few, many or a class for expanded clones.

V gene	D gene	clone size	J gene	CDR3 DNA	CDR3 protein
TRBV2	-	once	TRBJ1-2	TGTGCCAGCAGTGAAGGGTTAGGGGACTATGGCTACACCTTC	CASSEGLGDYGYTF
TRBV4-1	TRBD1	-	TRBJ1-5	TGCGCCAGCAGCCAAAAGTTGGGGGGACAGGCTATTAATCAGCCCCAACATTTT	CASSQKLGGQAINQPQHF
TRBV29-1	-	-	TRBJ1-1	TGCAGCGTTAAGGTTCAACCACCGCTCCCTGAAGCTTTCTTT	CSVKVQPPLPEAFF
TRBV6-6	-	-	TRBJ1-5	TGTGCCAGCAGTTACTCGGCGGCGGAGAGCAATCAGCCCCAGCATTTT	CASSYSAAESNQPQHF
TRBV19	-	few	TRBJ1-4	TGTGCCAGTAGTACCCCCCAGGAGCAGGGTAGGCAAAAACTGTTTTTT	CASSTPQEQGRQKLFF
TRBV19	TRBD2	-	TRBJ2-1	TGTGCCAGTAGTATGGGGTTTGAAGCGGGGGAACACAATGAGCAGTTCTTC	CASSMGFEAGEHNEQFF
TRBV11-2	-	-	TRBJ1-3	TGTGCCAGCAGCTTAGAAGGCCCGCTGACAGTTTCCTCTGGAAACACCATATATTTT	CASSLEGPLTVSSGNTIYF
TRBV19	-	-	TRBJ2-7	TGTGCCAGTAGTATAGCGGGGCGATCCTACGAGCAGTACTTC	CASSIAGRSYEQYF
TRBV30	TRBD1	-	TRBJ2-6	TGTGCCTGGGCGACAGGGACTGGGGCCAACGTCCTGACTTTC	CAWATGTGANVLTF
TRBV7-3	TRBD2	-	TRBJ2-1	TGTGCCAGCAGCCCCGGACTAGCGGGAGGTATCGACAATGAGCAGTTCTTC	CASSPGLAGGIDNEQFF
TRBV7-6	-	-	TRBJ2-7	TGTGCCAGCAGCTTAGTGGAAAACAGGCTCCACGAGCAGTACTTC	CASSLVENRLHEQYF
TRBV27	TRBD1	-	TRBJ1-1	TGTGCCAGCAGTTCCCAGACAGGGAGTGGCACTGAAGCTTTCTTT	CASSSQTGSGTEAFF
TRBV29-1	-	-	TRBJ1-2	TGCAGCGTGCCCTCCGATACATACAGTTATGGCTACACCTTC	CSVPSDTYSYGYTF
TRBV19	-	-	TRBJ2-7	TGTGCCAGTAGTATAGCAACGTGGGGGGAGCAGTACTTC	CASSIATWGEQYF
TRBV9	TRBD2	-	TRBJ2-2	TGTGCCAGCAGCCAAGAACTCCGGACTAGCGGGGGCCAGAACACCGGGGAGCTGTTTTTT	CASSQELRTSGGQNTGELFF
TRBV7-9	-	-	TRBJ1-5	TGTGCCAGCAGCTCCCAGGGGCTCAATCAGCCCCAGCATTTT	CASSSQGLNQPQHF
TRBV19	-	-	TRBJ1-1	TGTGCCAGTAGAGAAGCAGGGGCCCCTGAAGCTTTCTTT	CASREAGAPEAFF
TRBV19	-	-	TRBJ1-5	TGTGCCAGTGGTCAGGTCAATCAGCCCCAGCATTTT	CASGQVNQPQHF
TRBV5-1	-	-	TRBJ2-3	TGCGCCAGCAGCTTGGAGGTTTTTCTGGGGGATACGCAGTATTTT	CASSLEVFLGDTQYF
TRBV6-5	-	-	TRBJ2-7	TGTGCCAGCAGCCCTCTTGGCAGCTCCTACGAGCAGTACTTC	CASSPLGSSYEQYF
TRBV18	-	-	TRBJ2-2	TGTGCCAGCTCACCACCAGGGCGGGCGAACACCGGGGAGCTGTTTTTT	CASSPPGRANTGELFF
TRBV6-5	-	-	TRBJ2-1	TGTGCCAGCAGTTACGGTCTTCTGAATGAGCAGTTCTTC	CASSYGLLNEQFF
TRBV6-5	-	-	TRBJ1-1	TGTGCCAGCAGTGTATCTCCCTACGGAAACACTGAAGCTTTCTTT	CASSVSPYGNTEAFF
TRBV4-1	-	-	TRBJ1-4	TGCGCCAGCAGCCAATCCCCTGCGGTCATGAGAGAAAAACTGTTTTTT	CASSQSPAVMREKLFF
TRBV6-6	-	-	TRBJ1-2	TGTGCCAGCAGTTACTCCCAGGTGGAGGGCTACACCTTC	CASSYSQVEGYTF
TRBV19	-	-	TRBJ1-1	TGTGCCAGTAGTATTTCAGGGATCAATAAGGACACTGAAGCTTTCTTT	CASSISGINKDTEAFF
TRBV19	-	-	TRBJ2-1	TGTGCCAGTAGCGTCTGGAGGTACAATGAGCAGTTCTTC	CASSVWRYNEQFF